This T cell receptor (beta chain) is from a study of blood T cells in healthy people across ages. This clonotype was seen only a few times. The antigen is unknown. Using a J-beta primer mix together with a sample-barcoded 5' primer, a second PCR was run for about 7 to 12 cycles. TCRdb re-called the 5' RACE reads with MiXCR, one entry per CDR3 protein. Here the sample spans roughly 800,000 distinct CDR3 sequences, 35% to 40% being singletons. A minimum of 6 micrograms of total RNA was extracted per sample. General observations from the study: Strongly correlated with naive T cell percentage was TCR beta diversity.

V dropped 2 bases and J dropped 3 bases, with 15 bases sitting between them. Germline CDR1 is SGHDT and CDR2 is YYEEEE. The CDR3 length is 17 residues. The sequence was obtained from a man aged 18 to 30 in good health. Sequencing was done on a sample of blood. This rearrangement joins TRBV5-6 to TRBJ1-6; the D gene is possibly TRBD1 (5 bases). The CDR3 DNA is TGTGCCAGCAGCTTTTCCCAGGGAGGCATCTATAATTCACCCCTCCACTTT. Amino acids: CASSFSQGGIYNSPLHF.